This entry is about one T cell receptor beta chain. Its antigen is currently unknown. The whole isolated RNA underwent reverse transcription, so sequencing captured expressed TCRB transcripts. The protocol was immunoSEQ multiplex PCR, while the TCRdb copy is restricted to in-frame clones and leaves out a portion. The sample contains about 42,000 clones, about half of which appear only once. This sample was included in a study of beta chain features in type 1 diabetes. Study as a whole: Taken together, all samples contributed approximately 110,000,000 examined sorted cells.

The study, taken as a whole, reports: Reads derived from cDNA could over-represent cells showing high TCR expression.

Once sorted, every population was more than 98% pure. Trimming cost V 4 bases and J 0 bases; bases outside gene matches: 4. This CDR3 is built from 16 residues. The germline V gene encodes CDR1 SNHLY and CDR2 FYNNEI. The sample comprised stem cell memory CD4+ T cells from blood. V gene TRBV2 combines with J gene TRBJ2-3, with 10 bases that match TRBD2. The sequence derives from a young woman in good health. CDR3 coding DNA: TGTGCCAGCAGTGGGGGACTAGCGCAAAGCACAGATACGCAGTATTTT. This encodes CASSGGLAQSTDTQYF.